A single sample is the source of the 25 T cell receptor beta chains below, sequenced in a study of cytomegalovirus exposure and HLA in healthy donors. Data came from immunoSEQ multiplex PCR; TCRdb stores just in-frame clones and leaves some out. The table records 200,000 to 300,000 clones, less than 95% of them present only once. The sequenced sample consisted of PBMCs. The receptor set was obtained from a woman in her thirties in good health and CMV-seronegative.

The J gene is TRBJ2-7, the V gene TRBV25-1; a weak D match, TRBD1 (6 bases). Germline-derived CDR1 and CDR2 are MGHDK and SYGVNS. CDR3 length: 14 residues. The V end lost 5 bases, the J end lost 4 bases, and 15 bases lay between the germline ends. CDR3 DNA: TGTGCCAGCAGTACACAGACAGGACCTTACGAGCAGTACTTC. Its translation: CASSTQTGPYEQYF.

The V call is TRBV28, the J call TRBJ1-4; D gene unclear. The CDR3 totals 14 residues. Trimming left V 6 bases short and J 4 bases short, with 12 bases between. Germline V CDR1 and CDR2: MDHEN, SYDVKM. CDR3 sequence reads: CASRFPSGNEKLFF. The DNA for the CDR3 is TGTGCCAGCAGATTTCCTTCGGGTAATGAAAAACTGTTTTTT.

The J gene is TRBJ2-1, the V gene TRBV29-1, with TRBD1 identical over 8 bases. This CDR3 is built from 14 residues. Germline V gene data show CDR1 as SQVTM and CDR2 as ANQGSEA. After removal of 3 bases from V and 0 bases from J, the junction contained 1 base not matched to a gene. The CDR3 loop reads CSVDDRGSYNEQFF. The CDR3, as DNA: TGCAGCGTTGACGACAGGGGCTCCTACAATGAGCAGTTCTTC.

The chain recombines TRBV5-1 with TRBJ2-3; tentative D call: TRBD1 (7 bases). Germline values: CDR1 SGHRS, CDR2 YFSETQ. Trimming shortened V by 5 bases and J by 0 bases, and 13 bases separated the two germline ends. The CDR3 extends over 15 amino acids. In DNA, the CDR3 is TGCGCCAGCAGGGCGGAGGGACAGAGCACAGATACGCAGTATTTT. It encodes CASRAEGQSTDTQYF.

This clone was recorded only once. The rearrangement links TRBV11-2 to TRBJ2-1; the match to TRBD2 covers 12 bases. This CDR3 region has 15 residues. Germline CDR1 reads SGHAT; CDR2 reads FQNNGV. Germline trimming cut 5 bases from V and 9 bases from J; bases unmatched to any gene: 8. In DNA, the CDR3 is TGTGCCAGCAGCACGTCCGGACTAGCGGGAATTGAGCAGTTCTTC. Translating it yields CASSTSGLAGIEQFF.

This clone was picked up a small number of times. The chain recombines TRBV28 with TRBJ2-7, with a possible D match to TRBD2 (6 bases). The CDR3 is 16 residues long. V was clipped by 6 bases and J by 0 bases, with 18 bases between them. In germline, CDR1 is MDHEN, CDR2 SYDVKM. CDR3 sequence (DNA): TGTGCCAGCAGGGGGGGAGCAGTTCCCCTCTCCTACGAGCAGTACTTC. It codes for CASRGGAVPLSYEQYF. Full variable domain (rest looked up from reference TRBV28 and TRBJ2-7): DVKVTQSSRYLVKRTGEKVFLECVQDMDHENMFWYRQDPGLGLRLIYFSYDVKMKEKGDIPEGYSVSREKKERFSLILESASTNQTSMYLCASRGGAVPLSYEQYFGPGTRLTVT.

The genes are TRBV28 and TRBJ1-1, with 10 bases fitting TRBD1. The J segment lost 5 bases and the V segment lost 6 bases, leaving 6 bases of the junction unmatched. The CDR3 sequence is 14 residues long. CDR1 and CDR2 from the germline V gene are MDHEN and SYDVKM. CDR3 loop: CASSDRGHGTEAFF. The DNA for the CDR3 is TGTGCCAGCAGCGACAGGGGGCACGGTACTGAAGCTTTCTTT.

The chain's CDR3 is CASKRDGTATGELFF. CDR3 in DNA: TGTGCCAGCAAACGGGATGGGACAGCGACCGGGGAGCTGTTTTTT. The rearrangement links TRBV2 to TRBJ2-2, with 7 bases fitting TRBD1. This CDR3 has 15 residues. Losses at the gene ends were 7 bases for V and 5 bases for J; bases not matched to a gene: 10. CDR1 SNHLY and CDR2 FYNNEI come from the germline V gene.

This clone was observed a single time. The chain carries TRBV4-2 and TRBJ2-1; a possible D gene is TRBD1 (7 bases). The CDR3 length is 14 residues. CDR1 is LGHNA and CDR2 is YNFKEQ in the germline V gene. Between the trimmed V and J ends, which lost 5 bases and 2 bases, there was a span of 10 bases. CDR3 nucleotides: TGTGCCAGCAGCGCGGGACAGACCTACAATGAGCAGTTCTTC. Protein: CASSAGQTYNEQFF.

The count of this clone is one. The V gene is TRBV2, the J gene TRBJ2-1; 11 bases match TRBD2. Germline V gene lookup returns CDR1 SNHLY and CDR2 FYNNEI. The trim removed 5 bases at V and 0 bases at J, leaving 9 bases unmatched. This CDR3 has 18 amino acids. The DNA for the CDR3 is TGTGCCAGCAGTACCTCCGGACTAGCGGGTGCCTCCTACAATGAGCAGTTCTTC. The encoded protein is CASSTSGLAGASYNEQFF.

The genes are TRBV18 and TRBJ2-5, with D unresolved. The CDR3 consists of 14 residues. Between the trimmed V and J ends, which lost 3 bases and 5 bases, there was a span of 13 bases. Per the germline V gene, CDR1 is KGHSH and CDR2 is LQKENI. The CDR3 protein is CASSPLRTGETQYF. The CDR3 DNA reads as TGTGCCAGCTCACCCCTAAGGACCGGGGAGACCCAGTACTTC.

V is TRBV5-1 and J is TRBJ2-2; TRBD2 matches at 11 bases. CDR1 and CDR2 (germline): SGHRS, YFSETQ. This CDR3 contains 16 residues. The ends lost 5 bases at V and 2 bases at J; junction bases unmatched: 5. The CDR3 sequence: CASSWTSGPNTGELFF. In DNA form, the CDR3 reads TGCGCCAGCAGTTGGACTAGCGGGCCAAACACCGGGGAGCTGTTTTTT.

This chain links TRBV5-6 with TRBJ2-7; D unclear. Trimming took 1 base from V and 4 from J, leaving 9 bases between them. The germline V gene has CDR1 SGHDT and CDR2 YYEEEE. The CDR3 is 13 amino acids. The CDR3 loop is CASSLFSGYEQYF. The CDR3 DNA reads as TGTGCCAGCAGCTTGTTTTCCGGGTACGAGCAGTACTTC.

The genes are TRBV28 and TRBJ2-1, with D possibly TRBD2 on 6 matching bases. V lost 6 bases and J 5 bases, leaving 14 bases between the germline ends. Germline assignment: CDR1 MDHEN and CDR2 SYDVKM. The CDR3 has 14 amino acids. Here the CDR3 reads CASSRDSLDNEQFF. CDR3 coding DNA: TGTGCCAGCAGCCGGGACTCCCTAGACAATGAGCAGTTCTTC.

Details on this clone: One junction end disagrees with the germline gene, perhaps due to a read error. The chain carries TRBV5-4 and TRBJ1-1; 10 bases are a match to TRBD1. The CDR3 runs to 14 residues. CDR1 is SGHNT, CDR2 YYREEE, per germline (reference sequence). CDR3 coding DNA: TGTGCCAGCAGCGAACCGTCGGGACAGGGGTCGAAAGTCTTT. This gives the protein CASSEPSGQGSKVF. Supplemented by reference TRBV5-4 and TRBJ1-1, the full variable domain reads ETGVTQSPTHLIKTRGQQVTLRCSSQSGHNTVSWYQQALGQGPQFIFQYYREEENGRGNFPPRFSGLQFPNYSSELNVNALELDDSALYLCASSEPSGQGSKVFGQGTRLTVV.

The V gene is TRBV28, the J gene TRBJ2-3, with 11 bases lining up with TRBD1. V lost 6 bases, J lost 6 bases, and 5 bases stayed unmatched. The CDR3 has 14 residues. Per the germline V gene, CDR1 is MDHEN and CDR2 is SYDVKM. This CDR3 is CASRPDRGPDTQYF. The CDR3 nucleotides are TGTGCCAGCAGGCCGGACAGGGGGCCTGATACGCAGTATTTT.

This clone came up once. The V and J genes are TRBV7-9 and TRBJ1-3, with D tentatively TRBD1 (5 bases). This CDR3 region has 14 residues. V was clipped by 5 bases and J by 8 bases, with 16 bases between them. Germline V lookup: CDR1 SEHNR, CDR2 FQNEAQ (reference sequence). The CDR3 loop is CASSVWGAADTIYF. The CDR3 DNA is TGTGCCAGCAGCGTTTGGGGCGCGGCGGACACCATATATTTT.

The chain is built from TRBV25-1 and TRBJ2-2, with D maybe TRBD2 (5 bases). V lost 4 bases, J lost 3 bases, and 12 bases lay in between. Germline CDR1 MGHDK, CDR2 SYGVNS. CDR3 size: 15 residues. The CDR3 region is CASSAPAAYTGELFF. The CDR3 region has the DNA TGTGCCAGCAGTGCCCCAGCGGCGTACACCGGGGAGCTGTTTTTT.

The chain's CDR3 is CASSSSGLSAYEQYF. CDR3 DNA sequence: TGTGCCAGCAGTTCTAGCGGGCTTTCAGCCTACGAGCAGTACTTC. The V call is TRBV7-8, the J call TRBJ2-7; 8 bases are a match to TRBD2. Trimming removed 6 bases from V and 2 bases from J; junction bases left unmatched: 9. Looked up from germline, CDR1 is SGHVS and CDR2 is FQNEAQ. CDR3 length: 15 amino acids.

The chain uses TRBV10-1 and TRBJ1-2, with unresolved D. Deletions cut 3 bases from V and 7 bases from J, with 3 bases between. The CDR3 runs to 10 residues. Germline CDR1 is WNHNN and CDR2 is SYGVQD (reference sequence). This chain's CDR3 is CASSDRGYTF. The CDR3 DNA follows: TGCGCCAGCAGTGATCGTGGCTACACCTTC.

The rearrangement uses TRBV27 and TRBJ2-2; 8 bases agree with TRBD1. This CDR3 contains 16 residues. V dropped 6 bases and J dropped 0; count of bases not matched to a gene: 6. Germline V gene sequence: CDR1 MNHEY, CDR2 SMNVEV (reference sequence). The CDR3 region is CASRQVQGANTGELFF. The CDR3 nucleotides read TGTGCCAGCAGGCAAGTACAGGGGGCGAACACCGGGGAGCTGTTTTTT.

As to this clone: Compared with germline, one end of the junction differs, possibly owing to a read error. Other DNA sequences in this specimen translate into the identical CDR3. The chain employs TRBV27 and TRBJ2-7; D could derive from TRBD1 or TRBD2 (5 bases each). The germline V gene encodes CDR1 MNHEY and CDR2 SMNVEV (reference sequence). The CDR3 contains 12 residues. As DNA, the CDR3 is TGTGCTAGCAGTTTATCGGGGCTTAACCTTTTCTTC. Amino acids: CASSLSGLNLFF.

This clone was detected only once. This chain links TRBV5-1 with TRBJ2-5; 9 bases are shared with TRBD2. Trimming cost V 0 bases and J 1 base; bases outside gene matches: 7. CDR1 is SGHRS and CDR2 is YFSETQ in the germline V gene. This CDR3 region has 17 residues. The CDR3 reads CASSLARGGVPQETQYF. The CDR3 region has the DNA TGCGCCAGCAGCTTGGCGCGGGGGGGGGTTCCCCAAGAGACCCAGTACTTC.

J is TRBJ1-3 and V is TRBV19; D is unclear. The CDR3 sequence is 18 residues long. Trimming left V 5 bases short and J 1 base short, with 21 bases between. Germline values: CDR1 LNHDA, CDR2 SQIVND (reference sequence). The CDR3: CASSPRGRSLSSGNTIYF. CDR3 DNA: TGTGCCAGTAGTCCCAGAGGCCGGAGCCTCTCTTCTGGAAACACCATATATTTT.

Regarding this clone: A read error may account for a junction end that differs from germline. The chain couples TRBV5-1 to TRBJ1-1, with D hard to call. The CDR3 is 14 residues long. CDR1 is SGHRS and CDR2 is YFSETQ in the germline V gene. The chain's CDR3 is CASRLGYTNTEAFF. The CDR3, as DNA: TGCGCCAGCAGATTGGGTTACACGAACACTGAAGCTTTCTTT. Complete variable domain (other parts from reference TRBV5-1 and TRBJ1-1): KAGVTQTPRYLIKTRGQQVTLSCSPISGHRSVSWYQQTPGQGLQFLFEYFSETQRNKGNFPGRFSGRQFSNSRSEMNVSTLELGDSALYLCASRLGYTNTEAFFGQGTRLTVV.